A selection of T cell receptor beta chains follows, all from one sample in a study of T cell responses to AZD1222 COVID-19 vaccine. Sequencing was performed with immunoSEQ multiplex PCR; in TCRdb, only in-frame clones are kept and a portion is missing. The table has some 150,000 clones, more than 80% seen once; the top ten hold less than 3%. Specimen: peripheral blood, collected on day 0 of AZD1222 vaccination. The source is an adult in good health. CDR3s include the opening cysteine and the closing phenylalanine or tryptophan. The D gene is left open where the match is weak. Size values are once, few and many counts, or a class for expanded clones, and some rows have none.

>NA|TRBJ2-1|NA|TRBV5-1
CASSLGQGYNEQFF
TGCGCCAGCAGCTTGGGGCAGGGCTACAATGAGCAGTTCTTC
>TRBD1|TRBJ1-2|NA|TRBV9
CASTLGTGKGYTF
TGTGCCAGCACCTTAGGGACAGGGAAGGGCTACACCTTC
>TRBD1|TRBJ1-5|NA|TRBV6-5
CASATGGSSNQPQHF
TGTGCCAGCGCTACAGGGGGATCAAGCAATCAGCCCCAGCATTTT
>TRBD1|TRBJ1-4|NA|TRBV28
CASNGGGQANEKLFF
TGTGCCAGCAATGGGGGGGGACAGGCTAATGAAAAACTGTTTTTT
>NA|TRBJ1-5|NA|TRBV6-5
CASRVEGNQPQHF
TGTGCCAGCAGGGTGGAGGGCAATCAGCCCCAGCATTTT
>NA|TRBJ1-2|NA|TRBV6-6
CASSYAADGYTF
TGTGCCAGCAGTTACGCGGCTGATGGCTACACCTTC
>NA|TRBJ1-1|NA|TRBV19
CASYTPHEAFF
TGTGCCAGCTACACCCCCCATGAGGCTTTCTTT
>NA|TRBJ1-1|NA|TRBV15
CATSRDRGNTEAFF
TGTGCCACCAGCAGAGATCGAGGGAACACTGAAGCTTTCTTT
>TRBD2|TRBJ2-7|NA|TRBV11-2
CASSRGLAGGPDYEQYF
TGTGCCAGCAGCCGGGGGCTAGCGGGAGGACCTGACTACGAGCAGTACTTC
>NA|TRBJ2-5|NA|TRBV19
CASSIGGNQETQYF
TGTGCCAGTAGTATTGGTGGGAACCAAGAGACCCAGTACTTC
>TRBD1|TRBJ1-2|many|TRBV19
CASADRGRVYGYTF
TGTGCCAGCGCCGACAGGGGGCGAGTCTATGGCTACACCTTC
>NA|TRBJ1-5|NA|TRBV7-9
CASSFEGGVQHF
TGTGCCAGCAGCTTCGAGGGAGGGGTCCAGCATTTT
>TRBD1|TRBJ2-1|NA|TRBV3-1/TRBV3-2
CASSQGTGGREQFF
TGTGCCAGCAGCCAAGGGACAGGGGGCCGAGAGCAGTTCTTC
>TRBD1|TRBJ1-4|NA|TRBV5-1
CASSLGTGGVEKLFF
TGCGCCAGCAGCTTGGGGACAGGGGGAGTTGAAAAACTGTTTTTT
>NA|TRBJ2-6|once|TRBV4-2
CASSLRGANVLTF
TGTGCCAGCAGCCTTCGGGGGGCCAACGTCCTGACTTTC
>TRBD2|TRBJ2-1|NA|TRBV7-9
CASSSLSGSIYNEQFF
TGTGCCAGCAGCTCCCTTAGCGGGAGTATCTACAATGAGCAGTTCTTC
>NA|TRBJ1-1|NA|TRBV27
CASSSLQGNTEAFF
TGTGCCAGCAGTTCCCTACAAGGGAACACTGAAGCTTTCTTT
>TRBD2|TRBJ2-1|NA|TRBV18
CASSQIGSGVSYNEQFF
TGTGCCAGCTCACAAATTGGTAGCGGGGTCTCCTACAATGAGCAGTTCTTC
>TRBD1|TRBJ1-4|once|TRBV7-6
CASSLGPGQNGEKLFF
TGTGCCAGCAGTTTGGGCCCGGGACAGAATGGTGAAAAACTGTTTTTT
>NA|TRBJ1-5|NA|TRBV28
CASSSSLTGTMYSNQPQHF
TGTGCCAGCAGTTCGAGCTTAACCGGGACAATGTATAGCAATCAGCCCCAGCATTTT
>NA|TRBJ2-2|NA|TRBV6-4
CASSDSGYTGELFF
TGTGCCAGCAGTGACTCAGGATACACCGGGGAGCTGTTTTTT
>TRBD2|TRBJ2-3|NA|TRBV4-2
CASSQEASGSGQDTQYF
TGTGCCAGCAGCCAAGAGGCTAGCGGGAGTGGGCAAGATACGCAGTATTTT
>NA|TRBJ2-7|NA|TRBV6-5
CASSYSGGNEQYF
TGTGCCAGCAGTTACTCCGGGGGCAACGAGCAGTACTTC
>TRBD2|TRBJ2-1|NA|TRBV30
CAWSPGGRIDEQFF
TGTGCCTGGAGTCCAGGCGGGAGAATCGATGAGCAGTTCTTC
>NA|TRBJ1-1|NA|TRBV2
CASSEAKGYTEAFF
TGTGCCAGCAGTGAAGCCAAGGGGTACACTGAAGCTTTCTTT
>TRBD2|TRBJ2-7|NA|TRBV3-1/TRBV3-2
CASSQEGLGYEQYF
TGTGCCAGCAGCCAAGAGGGACTAGGCTACGAGCAGTACTTC